This TCR beta chain was sequenced during a study of blood T cells in healthy people across ages. About the study: Template switching picked up about one barcoded beta molecule for each two T cells.

A note on this clonotype: What it binds is not known.

For the second PCR, which ran for about 7 to 11 cycles, a sample-barcoded 5' primer and a J-beta primer mix were used. In TCRdb, the 5' RACE reads were re-called with MiXCR into one record per CDR3 protein. Among roughly 1.7 million distinct CDR3 sequences, around 35% were seen once, and the ten largest hold around 11%. Study observations and caveats: Per-million-T-cell TCR beta diversity fell roughly linearly with age.

Germline V gene lookup returns CDR1 MGHRA and CDR2 YSYEKL. The V gene lost 7 bases and the J gene lost 5 bases, with 18 bases spanning the gap. The length of the CDR3 is 14 residues. Sequenced material: blood. The TCR originated in a woman in her twenties or thirties in good health. The chain employs TRBV4-1 and TRBJ2-7; D tentatively reads TRBD1 or TRBD2 (6 bases each). In DNA form, the CDR3 reads TGCGCCAGCATGGGGGGCGGGGATTTGGACGAGCAGTACTTC. Translated, it gives CASMGGGDLDEQYF.